The clone carrying this T cell receptor (beta chain) showed up just a few times. What it binds is unknown. This entry belongs to a study of T-cell memory formation after mild COVID-19. Each CDR3 protein is one row after TCRdb ran MiXCR on the 5' RACE reads. The sample contains approximately 300,000 distinct CDR3 sequences, around 8% of which appear only once. The CDR3 extends over 16 amino acids. Per the germline V gene, CDR1 is SGHAT and CDR2 is FQNNGV. V was shortened by 1 base and J by 2 bases, with 13 bases between the two germline ends. General observations from the study: Pre-infection memory harbored some responding clones, suggesting cross-reactive memory joined. CD4+ contracting clones were found mainly in CM and EM, and CD8+ ones in EMRA.

This sequence originates from a man younger than 30 who had mild COVID-19 (a few samples of this study predate the infection). Cell type and time point are not known. Sequencing used PBMCs or a T cell subset sorted from them (not recorded which). J is TRBJ2-3 and V is TRBV11-2; D ambiguous. The CDR3 DNA follows: TGTGCCAGCAGCTTAGTAGGCAGGATAACCACAGATACGCAGTATTTT. Protein product: CASSLVGRITTDTQYF.